The sequence of this T cell receptor beta chain was determined in a study of blood T cell repertoires in COVID-19. Study details: Italy, Spain and the United States were the sources of the convalescent and acute COVID-19 samples. PBMCs, B-cell-depleted T cells, or T cells were the source of the cDNA or gDNA that made up the material.

Germline V gives CDR1 LNHDA, CDR2 SQIVND (reference sequence). CDR3 length: 14 amino acids. Trimming left V 5 bases short and J 5 bases short, with 16 bases between. In the original analysis: Amplification of reference gene primers was used by the study to estimate nucleated cell counts. Method: immunoSEQ multiplex PCR; TCRdb's copy keeps in-frame clones and lacks some. For V, J and clone size, that table is used; D and trimming come from the DNA. The sample lists about 200,000 clones, 70% to 90% seen once, with 2.5% to 3.5% in the top ten. This TCR came from a man in his fifties or sixties with acute or convalescent COVID-19. The sequencing input was peripheral blood. The J gene is TRBJ2-7, the V gene TRBV19, with a possible D match to TRBD1 (6 bases). The CDR3 nucleotides are TGTGCCAGTAGTTCGGGACAATTCTGGGACGAGCAGTACTTC. As protein: CASSSGQFWDEQYF.